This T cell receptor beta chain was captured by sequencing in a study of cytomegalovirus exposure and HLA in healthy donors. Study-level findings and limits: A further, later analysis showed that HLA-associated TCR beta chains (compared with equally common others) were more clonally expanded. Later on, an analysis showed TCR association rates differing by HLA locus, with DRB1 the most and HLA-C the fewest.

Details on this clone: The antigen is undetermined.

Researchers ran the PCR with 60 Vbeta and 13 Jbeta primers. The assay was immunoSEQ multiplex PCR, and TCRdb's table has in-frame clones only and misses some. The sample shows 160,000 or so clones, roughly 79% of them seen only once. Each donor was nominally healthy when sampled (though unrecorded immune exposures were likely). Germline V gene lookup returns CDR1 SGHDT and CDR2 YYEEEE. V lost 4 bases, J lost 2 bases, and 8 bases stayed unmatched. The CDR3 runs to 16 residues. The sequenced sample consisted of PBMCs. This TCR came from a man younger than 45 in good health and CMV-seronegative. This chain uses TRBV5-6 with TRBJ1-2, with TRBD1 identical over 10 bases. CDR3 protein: CASSPTPGQGNYGYTF. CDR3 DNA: TGTGCCAGCAGCCCGACACCGGGACAGGGGAACTATGGCTACACCTTC.